This TCR beta chain comes out of a study of OX40 agonist ivuxolimab in advanced cancers. About the study as a whole: The costimulatory receptor OX40 (CD134) was targeted by ivuxolimab, a fully human IgG2 agonistic monoclonal antibody. In the dose-escalation cohort, approximately 82% of patients were male, and the mean age was about 55 years, with a range of roughly 20 to 79. Prior anti-PD-1, anti-PD-L1 or anti-CTLA-4 therapy was permitted, and checkpoint inhibitors had been received by less than 45% of dose-escalation patients. Intravenous ivuxolimab was administered to patients every 2 weeks at six dose levels: 0.01, 0.1, 0.3, 1.5, 3 and 10 mg/kg. The purpose of peripheral TCRbeta sequencing was to test whether ivuxolimab changed TCR sequence diversity and led to clonal T-cell expansion. The paper describes the monotherapy dose-escalation part (N of about 55 patients) of the phase I trial of ivuxolimab. Partial responses were achieved by three dose-escalation patients, of whom one had hepatocellular carcinoma and two had cutaneous melanoma. Of the roughly 52 patients in dose escalation, around 20 had hepatocellular carcinoma, roughly 15 had melanoma, 9 had renal cell carcinoma and 9 had head and neck cancer.

Details on this clone: The antigen it binds to is not known. Base qualities are missing; no much larger clone stands one base away.

To sequence the TCRbeta CDR3 region, genomic DNA was isolated from the sorted cells. TCRbeta CDR3 regions were sequenced using the immunoSEQ Assay. TCRdb retrieved this table from immuneACCESS and kept in-frame rearrangements only. Not all clones are present; in checked studies, unresolved V genes account for under half, and no reason is known for the remainder. Within this sample are 65,000 to 95,000 clones, with 85% to 90% of them counted one time only. The ten biggest clones cover 0.19% of the sample. A distance of 9 bases separates the germline ends of V and J, which lose 3 bases and 1 base respectively. The germline V gene specifies KGHSH as CDR1 and LQKENI as CDR2. The CDR3 holds 14 amino acids from the cysteine to the phenylalanine. The kept DNA is CDR3 alone, 42 bases in frame from the first base. The trial excluded patients who had a history of autoimmune disease or who were on systemic immunosuppression. Peripheral blood for TCR sequencing was drawn from every dose cohort at baseline, at cycle 4 day 1 and at cycle 7 day 1. Samples came from an open-label, multicenter, first-in-human phase I dose-escalation trial of ivuxolimab. Adults with locally advanced or metastatic head and neck squamous cell, hepatocellular, melanoma or renal cell carcinoma were enrolled in the trial. Before TCR sequencing, CD4+ T cells and CD8+ T cells from peripheral blood were sorted into separate populations.

What the research found in general, with its limitations: After ivuxolimab, expanded clones were on average more numerous among CD8+ T cells than among CD4+ T cells. At doses of 0.1 to 3.0 mg/kg, clonal expansion of both CD4+ and CD8+ T cells in blood was seen between baseline and week 6. In the 0.1-3.0 mg/kg groups, partial responders were among the patients with the lowest normalized peripheral clonal expansion, particularly in CD8+ T cells. Antigen specificity was not determined for the clonally expanded peripheral T cells. Low levels of normalized T-cell clonal expansion were also seen in some patients who did not respond.

The source material was CD4+ or CD8+ T cells sorted from blood, sampled in a trial of the OX40 agonist ivuxolimab. Recombination joined TRBV18 with TRBJ1-1, and TRBD1 may be the D gene, going by 5 matching bases. The origin of this receptor is an adult with an advanced solid tumor such as melanoma, head and neck, liver or kidney cancer. This receptor carries the CDR3 CASSPLDRNTEAFF. In nucleotides, the sequence is TGTGCCAGCTCACCCCTAGACAGGAACACTGAAGCTTTCTTT.